This TCR beta chain stems from a study of T cell responses to AZD1222 COVID-19 vaccine (dated by TCRdb to the early 2020s). As for the study more broadly: A total of just over 230 trial participants underwent TCR sequencing, of whom some 210 received two doses of AZD1222 and about 25 received two doses of the MenACWY control vaccine. Enrollment into the trials was organized by age into subgroups of 18-55, 56-69 and 70-plus years, and those subgroups contained roughly 140, 27 and 60 TCR-sequenced participants, respectively. The investigation overall reported the following: Conclusions about previously exposed vaccinees are limited because only a handful of AZD1222 recipients were SARS-CoV-2 seropositive at baseline. Reportedly, close to half of the unique spike-specific TCRs recognized epitopes lying outside the regions that are mutated in the B.1.351 and B.1.1.7 variants. The 56-69-year group was small, and its depth increase did not reach significance, likely because of low power. Because no day 14 peak-response samples were available, the repertoires could be characterized only after the peak T cell response. Most participants were white British and females outnumbered males, and the authors suggested that clonal diversity may have been underestimated. CD4 TCRs associated with the vaccine covered the entire spike protein, and the dominant responses were in regions 160-218 and 743-854. After two AZD1222 doses, spike-specific TCR breadth and depth were significantly higher than at day 0 and than in MenACWY recipients.

The CDR3 regions of human TCRbeta chains were analyzed by immunosequencing. The authors processed their data as follows. Repertoire TCRs were checked for matches against a reference library of SARS-CoV-2-specific TCRs that had been generated using the MIRA antigen-specificity platform. Breadth was defined as the fraction of unique TCRs that were SARS-CoV-2-associated. Depth was defined as the fraction of total T cells that were SARS-CoV-2-associated. Using the MIRA data, each spike-specific TCR was assigned both to the spike region to which the TCR was reactive and to a CD4 or CD8 class. Log10-transformed breadth and depth values were compared by one-way ANOVA with Sidak's multiple comparisons tests. Sourced from immuneACCESS, this table was stored by TCRdb with only in-frame sequences that have V and J called. A share of the clones is absent; for the studies checked, an unresolved V gene accounts for under half, and the remainder has no known explanation. D and trimming were read from the DNA, whereas the V and J calls and clone size are those reported in that table. The sample table shows more than 150,000 clones, and approximately 91% are seen once. Around 2% of the sample comes from the top ten.

The time point tag for this specimen amounts to: about 28 days (+/-7) after the second vaccine dose. AZD1222 recipients given second doses at about 4 weeks or at about 12 weeks were pooled, since spike-specific TCR depth and breadth were not found to differ between the two schedules. Samples from vaccinated people were obtained from the UK trials COV001 and COV002, which included a single-blind randomized controlled phase 2/3 trial of AZD1222 (ChAdOx1 nCoV-19) in healthy adults. For TCRbeta chain sequencing, PBMC samples were collected from trial participants at day 0 and at day 28 after the second dose. This clone was recorded a few times. There is no known antigen for this receptor. Base qualities are not provided; no much larger clone lies one nucleotide away. Based on the germline V gene, the CDR1 and CDR2 sequences are SGHNT and YENEEA. A distance of 17 bases separates the germline ends of V and J, which lose 1 base and 4 bases respectively. CDR3 length: 16 amino acids, cysteine to phenylalanine. CDR3 DNA only is kept here, 48 bases in frame from base 1.

The chain is assembled from TRBV11-3 and TRBJ2-7, and the D gene may be TRBD2, 6 bases matching. The sequencing used peripheral blood, collected 28 days after the second AZD1222 dose. The receptor comes from an adult who received the AZD1222 COVID-19 vaccine. The DNA sequence reads TGTGCCAGCAGCTTAGCCAAAGGAGGGACCCGATACGAGCAGTACTTC. This codes for CASSLAKGGTRYEQYF.